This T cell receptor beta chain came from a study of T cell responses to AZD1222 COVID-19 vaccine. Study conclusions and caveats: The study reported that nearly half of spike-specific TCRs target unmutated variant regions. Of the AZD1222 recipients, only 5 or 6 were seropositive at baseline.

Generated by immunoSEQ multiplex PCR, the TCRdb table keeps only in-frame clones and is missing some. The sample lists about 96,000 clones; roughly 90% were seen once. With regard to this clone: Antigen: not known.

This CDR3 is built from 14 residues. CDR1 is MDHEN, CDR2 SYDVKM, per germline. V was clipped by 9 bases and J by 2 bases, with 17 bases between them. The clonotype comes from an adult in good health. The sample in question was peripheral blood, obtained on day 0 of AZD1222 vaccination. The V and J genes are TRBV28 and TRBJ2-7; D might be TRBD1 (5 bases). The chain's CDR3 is CARQSGWVAYEQYF. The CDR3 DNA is TGTGCCAGACAATCAGGGTGGGTCGCCTACGAGCAGTACTTC.